These 20 T cell receptor beta chains came from one sample sequenced in a study of shared clonotypes between healthy human individuals. The data were produced by immunoSEQ multiplex PCR, yet TCRdb's version contains in-frame clones alone and is incomplete. The sample carries over a million clones, around 78% recorded once. Sequenced input: memory CD4+ T cells from PBMCs. Noted subset: CD45RA-negative fraction. These receptors originate from a man in his late teens or twenties in good health. Some clones in this sample may be carry-over from other donors' samples.

V and J are TRBV21-1 and TRBJ1-5; the D call TRBD1 from the table was never checked on the DNA. TRBV21-1 is listed as a pseudogene. This CDR3 has 18 amino acids. In DNA form, the CDR3 reads TGTGCCAGCAGCTTCCAAAGCCCCGAAGGGGCGAGATGTCAGCCCCAGCATTTT. Translation gives CASSFQSPEGARCQPQHF.

The chain combines TRBV30 with TRBJ2-1; 8 nucleotides agree with TRBD2. With 5 bases clipped from V and 6 bases from J, the junction kept 15 bases outside the gene matches. CDR1 is GTSNPN and CDR2 is SVGIG in the germline V gene (reference sequence). The CDR3 runs to 16 residues. CDR3 DNA: TGTGCCTGGGTCAGTAGGGCGGGACTAGTAGTCAATGAGCAGTTCTTC. Protein sequence: CAWVSRAGLVVNEQFF. The full variable domain, rest sourced from reference TRBV30 and TRBJ2-1, is SQTIHQWPATLVQPVGSPLSLECTVEGTSNPNLYWYRQAAGRGLQLLFYSVGIGQISSEVPQNLSASRPQDRQFILSSKKLLLSDSGFYLCAWVSRAGLVVNEQFFGPGTRLTVL.

The chain combines TRBV7-9 with TRBJ1-1; D gene unclear. The CDR3 covers 12 residues. Germline V gives CDR1 SEHNR, CDR2 FQNEAQ (reference sequence). The chain's CDR3 is CVETTPWDEAFF. As DNA, the CDR3 is TGTGTTGAGACCACACCCTGGGATGAAGCTTTCTTT.

The chain links TRBV7-3 to TRBJ2-1; no clear D. Trimming shortened V by 5 bases and J by 2 bases, and 13 bases separated the two germline ends. The CDR3 spans 15 residues. The V gene's germline CDR1 is SGHTA and CDR2 FQGTGA. The chain's CDR3 is CASSAQSFAYNEQFF. The CDR3 nucleotides are TGTGCCAGCAGCGCCCAGTCTTTTGCCTACAATGAGCAGTTCTTC.

This clone was seen more than once but under ten times. V gene TRBV27 combines with J gene TRBJ2-4; 7 positions match TRBD1. The germline gives CDR1 MNHEY, CDR2 SMNVEV (reference sequence). The junction had 10 bases not matched to a gene; V was cut back by 6 bases and J by 8 bases. This CDR3 contains 14 residues. The CDR3 spells CASRARGWDDIQYF. CDR3 nucleotide sequence: TGTGCCAGCAGAGCCAGGGGGTGGGACGACATTCAGTACTTC.

The table lists this clone with a count of one. The same CDR3 also results from other DNA sequences found in this sample. The rearrangement links TRBV18 to TRBJ2-5; D is unresolved. In germline, CDR1 is KGHSH, CDR2 LQKENI. Deletions cut 3 bases from V and 5 bases from J, with 7 bases between. CDR3 length: 12 residues. The CDR3 coding sequence is TGTGCCAGCTCACCTGTGGGGGAGACCCAGTACTTC. It yields the protein CASSPVGETQYF.

V gene TRBV6-5 combines with J gene TRBJ1-1, with a weak D call TRBD1 (5 bases). The CDR3 runs to 10 residues. V dropped 11 bases and J dropped 5 bases, with 9 bases sitting between them. Germline CDR1 is MNHEY and CDR2 is SVGAGI. The CDR3 loop is CALRVTEAFF. The CDR3 DNA reads as TGTGCCCTCAGGGTTACTGAAGCTTTCTTT.

This clone turned up a few times. The chain couples TRBV29-1 to TRBJ1-4; possibly TRBD1 for D (5 bases). The CDR3 extends over 13 amino acids. Germline CDR1 and CDR2: SQVTM and ANQGSEA. V gave up 7 bases and J gave up 7 bases, with 16 bases separating them. The CDR3: CSGSGGYGEKLFF. The CDR3 region has the DNA TGCAGCGGGTCGGGGGGATACGGTGAAAAACTGTTTTTT.

This chain connects TRBV11-2 to TRBJ1-1; the D is unclear. V dropped 5 bases and J dropped 1 base, with 11 bases sitting between them. The germline gives CDR1 SGHAT, CDR2 FQNNGV. The CDR3 is 14 residues long. CDR3 region: CASSTNRQNTEAFF. The CDR3 nucleotides are TGTGCCAGCAGCACCAACCGACAGAACACTGAAGCTTTCTTT.

Notes on this clone: The germline gene is not matched at one end of the junction; a read error may be the cause. The J gene is TRBJ2-1, the V gene TRBV29-1, with 9 bases aligning to TRBD2. The CDR3 contains 11 residues. Germline assignment: CDR1 SQVTM and CDR2 ANQGSEA. DNA for the CDR3: TGCAGCGTTCAGGCGGGAGGGCCTTCGCTCTTC. Protein: CSVQAGGPSLF.

The J gene is TRBJ1-1, the V gene TRBV5-4, with 7 bases that match TRBD1. This CDR3 has 14 amino acids. J was trimmed by 6 bases and V by 2 bases; bases with no gene match: 7. The germline gives CDR1 SGHNT, CDR2 YYREEE (reference sequence). The CDR3 sequence is CASSFMQGVAEAFF. CDR3 DNA: TGTGCCAGCAGCTTCATGCAGGGGGTCGCTGAAGCTTTCTTT.

The CDR3 spells CASSWTSSNQPQHF. The CDR3 DNA is TGTGCCAGCAGTTGGACAAGTAGCAATCAGCCCCAGCATTTT. The genes are TRBV28 and TRBJ1-5; maybe TRBD1 (5 bases). CDR1 is MDHEN, CDR2 SYDVKM, per germline. There are 14 residues in the CDR3. Trimming took 4 bases from V and 0 from J, leaving 7 bases between them.

The V call is TRBV5-1, the J call TRBJ1-2; D remains unclear. Germline lookup yields CDR1 SGHRS and CDR2 YFSETQ. The CDR3 consists of 15 residues. V gave up 4 bases and J gave up 4 bases, with 17 bases separating them. The CDR3 loop is CASSVEGGSRYGYTF. DNA for the CDR3: TGCGCCAGCAGCGTTGAGGGTGGCAGCCGCTATGGCTACACCTTC.

J is TRBJ2-7 and V is TRBV12-5; 10 bases align to TRBD2. J was trimmed by 3 bases and V by 0 bases; bases with no gene match: 8. The germline CDR1 and CDR2 sequences are LGHNT and FRNRAP. There are 17 residues in the CDR3. The CDR3 bases are TGTGCTAGTGGTTTGGTAATAGCGGGAGGTCCAAGCTACGAGCAGTACTTC. Its translation is CASGLVIAGGPSYEQYF.

The rearrangement links TRBV29-1 to TRBJ2-2; 7 bases are a match to TRBD1. The V gene end was trimmed by 7 bases and the J gene end by 8 bases; junction bases not matched to a gene: 10. The germline V gene encodes CDR1 SQVTM and CDR2 ANQGSEA. This CDR3 is built from 13 residues. This CDR3 is CSASTGTAGELFF. The CDR3 DNA sequence: TGCAGCGCCTCCACCGGGACAGCTGGGGAGCTGTTTTTT.

The chain recombines TRBV29-1 with TRBJ2-3; 10 bases line up with TRBD2. The V segment lost 6 bases and the J segment 0 bases; nucleotides outside the gene matches: 9. This CDR3 has 16 amino acids. From germline, CDR1 is SQVTM and CDR2 ANQGSEA. CDR3 bases: TGCAGCGTCCTAGGGTCGACTAGCGGGAGCACAGATACGCAGTATTTT. Amino acids: CSVLGSTSGSTDTQYF.

This chain connects TRBV29-1 to TRBJ2-1; 8 nucleotides line up with TRBD1. Germline V gene lookup returns CDR1 SQVTM and CDR2 ANQGSEA. J gave up 9 bases and V 6 bases, and 10 bases lay outside the gene matches. The CDR3 has 13 residues. The CDR3 DNA reads TGCAGCGTGGCAGACAGGGGTAGCACTGAGCAGTTCTTC. It specifies CSVADRGSTEQFF.

The chain couples TRBV28 to TRBJ2-7; D remains ambiguous. Trimming stripped 2 bases from V and 9 bases from J, with 11 bases between. Germline CDR1 is MDHEN and CDR2 is SYDVKM. The CDR3 is 12 residues long. The CDR3 is CASSLPFGGQYF. DNA for the CDR3: TGTGCCAGCAGTTTACCGTTTGGTGGGCAGTACTTC.

As concerns this clone: A much bigger clone sits one base away, suggesting this may be a read error. The chain has TRBV7-9 and TRBJ1-2; D ambiguous. From germline, CDR1 is SEHNR and CDR2 FQNEAQ (reference sequence). This CDR3 region has 13 residues. V was clipped by 1 base and J by 4 bases, with 7 bases between them. CDR3 DNA sequence: TGTGCCAGCAGCTTAGGGGCCAGCTATGGCTACACCTTC. It yields the protein CASSLGASYGYTF.

As for this clone: The junction and the germline gene differ at one end; a read error may be behind it. This chain uses TRBV6-5 with TRBJ2-2, with D tentatively TRBD1 (6 bases). The CDR3 consists of 16 residues. Germline lookup yields CDR1 MNHEY and CDR2 SVGAGI. The CDR3 sequence is CASSHSGVLNTGELFF. CDR3 DNA sequence: TGTGCCAGCAGTCACTCAGGGGTCCTTAACACCGGGGAGCTGTTTTTT.